What follows are 4 T cell receptor beta chains derived from one specimen sequenced in a study of cytomegalovirus exposure and HLA in healthy donors. Assay used: immunoSEQ multiplex PCR; TCRdb lists only in-frame clones, some missing. The sample includes some 130,000 clones, 94% of them seen just once. Material: PBMCs. The receptors originated from a man aged 18 to 30 in good health and CMV-seropositive.

The rearrangement links TRBV4-1 to TRBJ2-2; TRBD1 agrees at 7 bases. The CDR3 has 16 amino acids. V shed 4 bases and J 2 bases; nucleotides not matched to a gene: 7. CDR1 MGHRA and CDR2 YSYEKL come from the germline V gene. Here the CDR3 DNA reads TGCGCCAGCAGCCCCCAGGGGGAGACAAACACCGGGGAGCTGTTTTTT. Its translation is CASSPQGETNTGELFF.

Turning to this clone: Its ends do not fully match the called genes, so a read error is possible. The chain employs TRBV11-2 and TRBJ2-3, with D perhaps TRBD1 (6 bases). This CDR3 spans 15 amino acids. Germline CDR1 and CDR2: SGHAT and FQNNGV. The CDR3: CASSQLPGHTNTQYF. The CDR3 region has the DNA TGTGCCAGCAGCCAGTTGCCGGGACACACAAATACGCAGTATTTT.

The chain joins TRBV13 to TRBJ2-3; D may be TRBD1 (7 bases). Germline V gives CDR1 PRHDT, CDR2 FYEKMQ (reference sequence). V lost 4 bases and J 0 bases, leaving 26 bases between the germline ends. The CDR3 runs 20 residues. Here the CDR3 reads CASSSHGSGGFPSSTDTQYF. The CDR3 bases are TGTGCCAGCAGCTCACACGGCTCAGGGGGGTTCCCTTCTAGCACAGATACGCAGTATTTT.

This clone was seen more than once but under ten times. The rearrangement joins TRBV28 to TRBJ2-7; 10 bases line up with TRBD2. The CDR3 consists of 15 residues. Per germline, CDR1 MDHEN and CDR2 SYDVKM. Losses at the gene ends were 5 bases for V and 1 base for J; bases not matched to a gene: 5. The CDR3 DNA is TGTGCCAGCAGTAAGGGACTAGCGACTTCCTACGAGCAGTACTTC. Translated: CASSKGLATSYEQYF.